This T cell receptor (beta chain) was documented in a study of radiation and T cells in renal cell carcinoma (dated by TCRdb to 2018 to 2020). At the level of the whole study: The samples were drawn from a clinical trial, where primary renal cell carcinomas were treated with 15 Gy of stereotactic body radiation therapy and then removed by nephrectomy 4 weeks afterward. In total, 50 to 55 samples underwent TCR beta sequencing: 25 or so tumors plus 27 peripheral blood samples. A total of approximately 3,800,000 unique CDR3 nucleotide sequences, encoding fewer than 3,000,000 unique CDR3 amino acid sequences, were found across all 53 samples. What the study reported, not specific to this receptor: In blood, the top tumor clonotypes increased between baseline and 2 weeks post-radiation and then shrank by 4 weeks, which suggests that tumor-resident clones expanded only transiently. Changes in the blood repertoire were not tracked past 4 weeks after treatment. Effects of radiation dose or scheduling on the TCR repertoire could not be addressed with the single-armed trial design. No pretreatment tumor biopsies were available, so the baseline intratumoral presence of clonotypes could not be determined.

The intended sense of this specimen's time point label: baseline pretreatment blood. The treatment or condition label corresponds to: 15 Gy SBRT to primary tumor, nephrectomy 4 weeks later. Serial peripheral blood from radiation-treated patients was sampled at baseline, 2 weeks and 4 weeks after SBRT to track tumor-enriched clonotypes. All patients had renal cell carcinoma with clear cell pathology. Genomic DNA for TCR sequencing was prepared using the QIAamp DNA Blood Mini Kit (Qiagen). Only samples passing all quality control checks were included in the analyses. In regard to this clone: The target of this receptor is not known. Nothing much larger sits one base from this clone, and base qualities are not available.

Following the manufacturer's recommendations, the immunoSEQ kit was used to generate TCR beta libraries from genomic DNA. To prepare the libraries, a first multiplex PCR with proprietary primers was run, followed by a second PCR that added unique barcodes, and a bead cleanup was done after each round. A positive control reaction and a negative control reaction, both provided in the kit, were run with every batch of samples. The final libraries underwent checking on an Agilent 4200 TapeStation D1000 ScreenTape, volumetric pooling, and quantification by qPCR. Sequencing ran on an Illumina NextSeq500 with a MidOutput 150-cycle cartridge, using 156 Read1 and 15 Index1 cycles with kit custom primers. The pooled library was loaded at roughly 0.9 pM with around 22% PhiX control spiked in. On the authors' methods: Vendor-processed data were analyzed in R, and a clonotype was defined as all T cells sharing the same CDR3 nucleotide sequence. In the clone abundance analyses, frequencies were normalized to the 10,000 most abundant clones in each sample. Public T cell clones, which averaged fewer than five per sample, were removed prior to analysis. Tumor-enriched clonotypes and baseline blood-enriched clonotypes were defined as those with an abundance difference of at least 32-fold between compartments. A beta-binomial differential abundance model was used to identify clonotypes that expanded or contracted between blood time points. The Baroni-Urbani and Buser coefficient was used to measure tumor-blood repertoire similarity, and groups were compared with two-tailed Wilcoxon tests in R. TCRdb holds this immuneACCESS table with in-frame rearrangements only. Some clones are missing; in checked studies, unresolved V genes explain under half, and the rest has no known cause. The DNA was the basis for D and trimming; V, J and clone size are from that table. The sample yields about 59,000 clones; approximately 80% were counted once. Approximately 7% of the sample goes to the ten largest clones.

The sequence derives from a man aged 55 to 69 with renal cell carcinoma. The sequenced sample was blood, obtained from a patient whose treatment included radiotherapy and nephrectomy.

The CDR3 has the sequence CASSEEATGGGQPQHF. DNA sequence: TGTGCCAGCAGTGAAGAGGCAACAGGGGGCGGTCAGCCCCAGCATTTT. This sequence uses TRBV2 and TRBJ1-5; TRBD1 lines up with 9 middle nucleotides. Compared with germline, V lacks 1 base and J lacks 6 bases; bases without a gene match: 7. CDR1 SNHLY and CDR2 FYNNEI are derived from the germline V gene. From its cysteine to its phenylalanine, the CDR3 spans 16 amino acids. The CDR3 DNA has 48 bases and is translated from base 1.